One sample yielded the 5 T cell receptor beta chains listed below, sequenced in a study of blood T cell repertoires in COVID-19. Repertoires were generated with immunoSEQ multiplex PCR, while TCRdb's copy carries only in-frame clones and drops some. The sample lists 40,000 to 55,000 clones, around 83% occurring once. Sample: peripheral blood. The receptors derive from a human donor in a cohort sampled during active COVID-19.

The chain recombines TRBV15 with TRBJ2-7; 8 nucleotides line up with TRBD2. Germline V gene data show CDR1 as LNHNV and CDR2 as YYDKDF (reference sequence). The V and J ends lost 11 bases and 7 bases, in that order; junction bases with no gene match: 22. The CDR3 length is 16 residues. This CDR3 reads CASGRGISGALGEQYF. The CDR3 DNA reads as TGTGCCTCCGGGAGAGGGATTAGCGGGGCCTTGGGGGAGCAGTACTTC.

This rearrangement joins TRBV30 to TRBJ2-7; 8 bases line up with TRBD2. Germline V gene data show CDR1 as GTSNPN and CDR2 as SVGIG (reference sequence). V shed 0 bases, J shed 0 bases, and the junction held 16 bases outside the gene matches. CDR3 length equals 19 residues. CDR3 protein: CAWSVREWRLAKSSYEQYF. Here the CDR3 DNA reads TGTGCCTGGAGTGTACGGGAGTGGCGACTAGCGAAAAGCTCCTACGAGCAGTACTTC.

The J gene is TRBJ1-2, the V gene TRBV20-1, with D unresolved. V was pared by 5 bases and J by 4 bases, with 8 bases between. CDR3 length equals 11 residues. Germline V CDR1 and CDR2: DFQATT, SNEGSKA (reference sequence). CDR3 sequence: CSAQASYGYTF. CDR3 sequence (DNA): TGCAGTGCTCAAGCTTCCTATGGCTACACCTTC.

The CDR3 bases are TGCGCCAGCGGAAGCGGGGGGATGCCAGATACGCAGTATTTT. This encodes CASGSGGMPDTQYF. The rearrangement uses TRBV10-2 and TRBJ2-3; 9 bases are a match to TRBD2. With V trimmed by 8 bases and J by 4 bases, 7 bases remained unmatched. Germline CDR1 WSHSY, CDR2 SAAADI. The length of the CDR3 is 14 residues.

The rearrangement uses TRBV10-2 and TRBJ2-6, with D perhaps TRBD2 (6 bases). The CDR3 is made up of 18 amino acids. Germline CDR1 WSHSY, CDR2 SAAADI. V was pared by 3 bases and J by 1 base, with 16 bases between. The CDR3 protein is CASSDVAGQGSGANVLTF. The CDR3 DNA reads as TGCGCCAGCAGTGATGTTGCGGGGCAAGGATCTGGGGCCAACGTCCTGACTTTC.